A single sample gave rise to the 28 T cell receptor beta chains below, sequenced in a study of blood T cell repertoires in COVID-19. The data were produced by immunoSEQ multiplex PCR, yet TCRdb's version contains in-frame clones alone and is incomplete. The table includes some 150,000 clones, roughly four fifths detected once. The sequencing input was peripheral blood. The source of these receptors is a woman aged 80 or over in a cohort sampled during active or convalescent COVID-19.

This clone was observed once. The J gene is TRBJ2-5, the V gene TRBV3-1 (or the pseudogene TRBV3-2); TRBD2 agrees at 9 bases. There are 16 residues in the CDR3. V shed 3 bases and J 7 bases; nucleotides not matched to a gene: 12. Per the germline V gene, CDR1 is LGHDT and CDR2 is YNNKEL (reference sequence). The CDR3 DNA sequence: TGTGCCAGCAGCCACCCAGCGGGGGGTCCCCCAGGGACCCAGTACTTC. The encoded protein is CASSHPAGGPPGTQYF.

The genes are TRBV5-1 and TRBJ2-3; a possible D gene is TRBD2 (7 bases). The CDR3 consists of 14 residues. V gave up 4 bases and J gave up 5 bases, with 14 bases separating them. Germline V gene lookup returns CDR1 SGHRS and CDR2 YFSETQ. The CDR3 sequence: CASSPAGAVDTQYF. For the CDR3, the DNA is TGCGCCAGCAGCCCTGCGGGGGCCGTAGATACGCAGTATTTT.

The table lists this clone with a count of one. The genes are TRBV24-1 and TRBJ2-3; maybe TRBD1 (6 bases). The V end was cut by 4 bases, the J end by 2 bases, with 15 bases between. Germline assignment: CDR1 KGHDR and CDR2 SFDVKD. This CDR3 has 16 residues. The CDR3 DNA reads TGTGCCACCAGTGACCCCCACAGGGAGAACACAGATACGCAGTATTTT. It specifies CATSDPHRENTDTQYF.

The chain joins TRBV5-1 to TRBJ1-2, with unresolved D. Germline V gene sequence: CDR1 SGHRS, CDR2 YFSETQ. The CDR3 totals 13 residues. The germline V and J ends were trimmed by 2 bases and 4 bases, with 9 bases remaining between them. The CDR3, as DNA: TGCGCCAGCAGCTTCGTTGGGAGCTATGGCTACACCTTC. Translated, it gives CASSFVGSYGYTF.

This rearrangement joins TRBV5-1 to TRBJ2-1; 8 bases map to TRBD2. The V and J ends lost 1 base and 0 bases, in that order; junction bases with no gene match: 3. Looked up from germline, CDR1 is SGHRS and CDR2 is YFSETQ. This CDR3 spans 16 amino acids. CDR3 DNA sequence: TGCGCCAGCAGCTTGTTAGCGGGGAGCTCCTACAATGAGCAGTTCTTC. Protein sequence: CASSLLAGSSYNEQFF.

The rearrangement links TRBV5-1 to TRBJ2-4; tentative D call: TRBD1 (6 bases). This CDR3 has 14 residues. Trimming stripped 0 bases from V and 5 bases from J, with 9 bases between. CDR1 SGHRS and CDR2 YFSETQ come from the germline V gene. For the CDR3, the DNA is TGCGCCAGCAGCTTGGGACAGGTACAAAACATTCAGTACTTC. It yields the protein CASSLGQVQNIQYF. The full variable domain, in which reference TRBV5-1 and TRBJ2-4 provide the parts outside the CDR3, is KAGVTQTPRYLIKTRGQQVTLSCSPISGHRSVSWYQQTPGQGLQFLFEYFSETQRNKGNFPGRFSGRQFSNSRSEMNVSTLELGDSALYLCASSLGQVQNIQYFGAGTRLSVL.

The chain is built from TRBV25-1 and TRBJ1-4; weak D call: TRBD1 (5 bases). CDR3 length: 15 amino acids. V lost 0 bases and J lost 5, with 10 bases in between. Germline-derived CDR1 and CDR2 are MGHDK and SYGVNS. This CDR3 reads CASSEYRGGNEKLFF. For the CDR3, the DNA is TGTGCCAGCAGTGAATATCGGGGGGGAAATGAAAAACTGTTTTTT.

The chain links TRBV4-2 to TRBJ2-3; TRBD1 aligns across 9 bases. CDR3 length equals 16 residues. The trim removed 3 bases at V and 2 bases at J, leaving 6 bases unmatched. Germline-derived CDR1 and CDR2 are LGHNA and YNFKEQ. This CDR3 reads CASSQTRDRVTDTQYF. CDR3 bases: TGTGCCAGCAGCCAGACCCGGGACAGGGTCACAGATACGCAGTATTTT.

The CDR3 protein is CASSLQRGKYNEQFF. In nucleotides, the CDR3 is TGTGCCAGCAGTTTACAGCGGGGGAAATACAATGAGCAGTTCTTC. The chain recombines TRBV27 with TRBJ2-1; TRBD2 aligns across 8 bases. The CDR3 loop spans 15 amino acids. Germline CDR1 and CDR2: MNHEY and SMNVEV (reference sequence). Trimming took 2 bases from V and 4 from J; bases not matched to a gene: 4.

The chain links TRBV2 to TRBJ2-1; D is ambiguous. Per germline, CDR1 SNHLY and CDR2 FYNNEI. Trimming pared 8 bases from V and 0 bases from J, leaving 8 bases between. The CDR3 runs to 13 residues. The DNA of the CDR3 is TGTGCCAGCGGGCGAAGCTCCTACAATGAGCAGTTCTTC. It codes for CASGRSSYNEQFF.

The chain employs TRBV7-9 and TRBJ1-2; D is possibly TRBD1 (6 bases). The CDR3 loop spans 14 amino acids. V shed 2 bases and J shed 6 bases, with 13 bases lying between them. Per the germline V gene, CDR1 is SEHNR and CDR2 is FQNEAQ (reference sequence). This chain's CDR3 is CASSLLQGPDGYTF. CDR3 nucleotide sequence: TGTGCCAGCAGCTTACTTCAGGGGCCCGATGGCTACACCTTC.

This sequence joins TRBV18 and TRBJ2-7; the match to TRBD2 covers 7 bases. Germline lookup yields CDR1 KGHSH and CDR2 LQKENI. The CDR3 runs 14 residues. After removal of 4 bases from V and 3 bases from J, the junction contained 6 bases not matched to a gene. The DNA for the CDR3 is TGTGCCAGCTCACTGTCCGGGGGGAGCTACGAGCAGTACTTC. This translates into CASSLSGGSYEQYF.

The rearrangement joins TRBV6-2 or TRBV6-3 to TRBJ2-2; TRBD1 might be the D (6 bases). The germline V gene has CDR1 MNHEY and CDR2 SVGEGT. This CDR3 spans 16 amino acids. Trimming removed 4 bases from V and 1 base from J, with 13 bases in between. CDR3 nucleotide sequence: TGTGCCAGCAGTTCACAGGGCTCTAAGAACACCGGGGAGCTGTTTTTT. Protein sequence: CASSSQGSKNTGELFF.

The chain carries TRBV19 and TRBJ1-5, with D possibly TRBD1 on 6 matching bases. V lost 5 bases, J lost 5 bases, and 16 bases lay in between. CDR3 length equals 15 residues. Per germline, CDR1 LNHDA and CDR2 SQIVND (reference sequence). The CDR3, as DNA: TGTGCCAGTAGTTCACAGTTTGACAGGTATCAGCCCCAGCATTTT. Its translation: CASSSQFDRYQPQHF.

This chain connects TRBV10-3 to TRBJ1-1; no definite D call. V was shortened by 0 bases and J by 4 bases, with 12 bases between the two germline ends. The CDR3 totals 15 residues. From germline, CDR1 is ENHRY and CDR2 SYGVKD. The CDR3 protein is CAISESNGVSTEAFF. The DNA of the CDR3 is TGTGCCATCAGTGAGTCAAACGGGGTGAGCACTGAAGCTTTCTTT.

The V gene is TRBV20-1, the J gene TRBJ2-3, with 9 positions matching TRBD2. This CDR3 has 17 amino acids. Germline assignment: CDR1 DFQATT and CDR2 SNEGSKA (reference sequence). V shed 3 bases and J 1 base; nucleotides not matched to a gene: 11. CDR3 sequence reads: CSASDERGAFGTDTQYF. In DNA form, the CDR3 reads TGCAGTGCTAGTGACGAGCGGGGGGCGTTCGGCACAGATACGCAGTATTTT.

The chain has TRBV11-2 and TRBJ2-7; 7 positions agree with TRBD1. The ends lost 0 bases at V and 2 bases at J; junction bases unmatched: 13. CDR3 length equals 18 residues. Looked up from germline, CDR1 is SGHAT and CDR2 is FQNNGV. CDR3 nucleotides: TGTGCCAGCAGCTTAGACCGAGTCACCGGGACAGCAACCTACGAGCAGTACTTC. Translating gives CASSLDRVTGTATYEQYF.

This chain connects TRBV7-8 to TRBJ1-2; D is possibly TRBD1 (5 bases). Germline CDR1 SGHVS, CDR2 FQNEAQ. The CDR3 spans 12 residues. V lost 1 base to trimming and J lost 6 bases, with 6 bases between them. The CDR3 here is CASSLVGDGYTF. CDR3 bases: TGTGCCAGCAGCTTAGTAGGGGATGGCTACACCTTC. The complete variable domain, with remaining parts taken from reference TRBV7-8 and TRBJ1-2, reads GAGVSQSPRYKVAKRGQDVALRCDPISGHVSLFWYQQALGQGPEFLTYFQNEAQLDKSGLPSDRFFAERPEGSVSTLKIQRTQQEDSAVYLCASSLVGDGYTFGSGTRLTVV.

This clone is a singleton in its sample. The chain combines TRBV7-9 with TRBJ1-2, with D maybe TRBD1 (6 bases). The CDR3 loop spans 14 amino acids. CDR1 and CDR2 from the germline V gene are SEHNR and FQNEAQ (reference sequence). Trimming pared 5 bases from V and 11 bases from J, leaving 21 bases between. The DNA of the CDR3 is TGTGCCAGCAGCCCTGAGTTGGGGCAGGGGCTTTACACCTTC. It codes for CASSPELGQGLYTF.

The chain is built from TRBV5-1 and TRBJ2-1, with 11 positions matching TRBD2. V shed 2 bases and J 6 bases; nucleotides not matched to a gene: 1. CDR3 size: 14 residues. The germline CDR1 and CDR2 sequences are SGHRS and YFSETQ. The CDR3 loop reads CASSLGTSGNEQFF. The DNA of the CDR3 is TGCGCCAGCAGCTTAGGGACTAGCGGCAATGAGCAGTTCTTC.

V gene TRBV5-1 combines with J gene TRBJ1-2, with 9 bases that match TRBD1. The V and J ends lost 3 bases and 4 bases, in that order; junction bases with no gene match: 10. Germline-derived CDR1 and CDR2 are SGHRS and YFSETQ. The CDR3 spans 16 residues. CDR3 in amino acids: CASSSTTADRGYGYTF. The DNA of the CDR3 is TGCGCCAGCAGCTCGACGACAGCGGACAGGGGCTATGGCTACACCTTC.

The chain is built from TRBV11-3 and TRBJ2-1; D ambiguous. This CDR3 is built from 13 residues. V was cut by 5 bases and J by 6 bases, with 11 bases left in between. Germline V gives CDR1 SGHNT, CDR2 YENEEA. CDR3 sequence: CASSPAQVNEQFF. As DNA, the CDR3 is TGTGCCAGCAGCCCGGCCCAGGTCAATGAGCAGTTCTTC.

The rearrangement joins TRBV28 to TRBJ2-5; no reliable D call. The V end was cut by 2 bases, the J end by 3 bases, with 7 bases between. The CDR3 has 13 residues. Germline V CDR1 and CDR2: MDHEN, SYDVKM. The CDR3 DNA sequence: TGTGCCAGCAGTTTAATGTCCGAAGAGACCCAGTACTTC. Translation: CASSLMSEETQYF. The full variable domain, rest sourced from reference TRBV28 and TRBJ2-5, is DVKVTQSSRYLVKRTGEKVFLECVQDMDHENMFWYRQDPGLGLRLIYFSYDVKMKEKGDIPEGYSVSREKKERFSLILESASTNQTSMYLCASSLMSEETQYFGPGTRLLVL.

In its sample, this clone was seen a few times. J is TRBJ1-6 and V is TRBV5-4; no clear D gene. The V end lost 0 bases, the J end lost 8 bases, and 12 bases lay between the germline ends. Per the germline V gene, CDR1 is SGHNT and CDR2 is YYREEE (reference sequence). This CDR3 is built from 15 residues. The CDR3: CASSLDLARDSPLHF. The CDR3, as DNA: TGTGCCAGCAGCTTGGACCTGGCTCGGGATTCACCCCTCCACTTT. Filled out from reference TRBV5-4 and TRBJ1-6, the complete variable domain reads ETGVTQSPTHLIKTRGQQVTLRCSSQSGHNTVSWYQQALGQGPQFIFQYYREEENGRGNFPPRFSGLQFPNYSSELNVNALELDDSALYLCASSLDLARDSPLHFGNGTRLTVT.

This clone is a singleton in its sample. This chain joins TRBV19 and TRBJ1-3, with unresolved D. The CDR3 is 15 amino acids. CDR1 is LNHDA and CDR2 is SQIVND in the germline V gene (reference sequence). With 3 bases removed from V and 0 bases from J, the gap between germline ends came to 9 bases. DNA for the CDR3: TGTGCCAGTAGTATTGTGACAATCTCTGGAAACACCATATATTTT. Translating it yields CASSIVTISGNTIYF.

The chain uses TRBV24-1 and TRBJ2-2; TRBD2 agrees at 11 bases. The germline V gene encodes CDR1 KGHDR and CDR2 SFDVKD. The ends lost 9 bases at V and 1 base at J; junction bases unmatched: 6. This CDR3 region has 16 residues. CDR3 sequence: CATGELAGVNTGELFF. For the CDR3, the DNA is TGTGCCACCGGGGAACTAGCGGGGGTGAACACCGGGGAGCTGTTTTTT.

The chain links TRBV18 to TRBJ1-1; the D gene is possibly TRBD1 (5 bases). The CDR3 length is 12 residues. Germline V gene data show CDR1 as KGHSH and CDR2 as LQKENI. Between the trimmed V and J ends, which lost 3 bases and 6 bases, there was a span of 8 bases. CDR3 residues: CASSPTVSEAFF. The CDR3 DNA is TGTGCCAGCTCACCGACAGTATCTGAAGCTTTCTTT.

This sequence joins TRBV11-2 and TRBJ1-6; D not resolved. Germline values: CDR1 SGHAT, CDR2 FQNNGV. The CDR3 extends over 15 amino acids. Trimming removed 1 base at V and 13 bases at J, with 17 bases between. The CDR3 DNA is TGTGCCAGCAGCTTAGGAGGCACCGGCGTTCGGCCCCTCCACTTT. This codes for CASSLGGTGVRPLHF.